This TCR beta chain was sequenced in a study of CD8+ T cells in alopecia areata. Points from the study as a whole: Researchers report lesional scalp, most notably alopecia totalis/universalis, outstripped normal scalp in clonality.

Following extraction, RNA underwent reverse transcription to cDNA, which served as the sequencing template. TCRdb keeps only in-frame clones here, not all; method: immunoSEQ multiplex PCR. This sample has a few hundred thousand clones, with more than 55% found just once. CD4+ and CD8+ T cells were sorted from PBMCs. As regards this clone: Its target is unknown.

The sample was CD8+ T cells sorted from blood. This clonotype was obtained from a human donor in good health.

The CDR3 DNA reads as TGTGCCAGCACCTACCGGGCGGAGGGGGGAGAGACCCAGTACTTC. Protein product: CASTYRAEGGETQYF. The rearrangement uses TRBV10-3 and TRBJ2-5; the D gene could be TRBD1 or TRBD2 (6 bases each). Germline assignment: CDR1 ENHRY and CDR2 SYGVKD. The V gene lost 10 bases and the J gene lost 4 bases, with 22 bases spanning the gap. The CDR3 sequence is 15 residues long.